These T cell receptor beta chains were read from a single sample in a study of cytomegalovirus exposure and HLA in healthy donors. The repertoire was sequenced with immunoSEQ multiplex PCR; TCRdb's copy has only in-frame clones and lacks some. The data show roughly 52,000 clones, about 88% seen once. The sequenced sample was PBMCs. These receptors were taken from a woman aged 30 to 39 in good health and CMV-seronegative. Both conserved end residues are part of each CDR3. Each record gives: J gene, clone size, V gene, CDR3 protein. Size is stated for part of the rows, as once, few or many counts, or as a class when the clone is expanded.

J gene: TRBJ2-1; clone size: .; V gene: TRBV9; CDR3 protein: CASSDGQRSYNEQFF
J gene: TRBJ2-1; clone size: .; V gene: TRBV19; CDR3 protein: CASSISDREYNEQFF
J gene: TRBJ2-7; clone size: .; V gene: TRBV10-2; CDR3 protein: CASSDHNRVYEQYF
J gene: TRBJ1-4; clone size: .; V gene: TRBV19; CDR3 protein: CASSGSWQGTEKLFF
J gene: TRBJ2-7; clone size: .; V gene: TRBV4-3; CDR3 protein: CASTPRYEQYF
J gene: TRBJ2-2; clone size: .; V gene: TRBV6-4; CDR3 protein: CASSAGNTGELFF
J gene: TRBJ2-5; clone size: .; V gene: TRBV28; CDR3 protein: CASSLQGAGETQYF
J gene: TRBJ2-3; clone size: .; V gene: TRBV6-5; CDR3 protein: CATRDRGSDTQYF
J gene: TRBJ2-1; clone size: .; V gene: TRBV6-1; CDR3 protein: CASKAGQGPYNEQFF
J gene: TRBJ1-5; clone size: .; V gene: TRBV28; CDR3 protein: CASSSPTHRGWVSGQPQHF
J gene: TRBJ1-1; clone size: once; V gene: TRBV27; CDR3 protein: CASSLEGGELSYTEAFF
J gene: TRBJ2-7; clone size: .; V gene: TRBV6-5; CDR3 protein: CASSSEDRELRGEQYF
J gene: TRBJ2-7; clone size: .; V gene: TRBV27; CDR3 protein: CASSMDRGTRTYEQYF
J gene: TRBJ2-1; clone size: .; V gene: TRBV27; CDR3 protein: CASSFATTWGERHNEQFF
J gene: TRBJ1-5; clone size: .; V gene: TRBV4-1; CDR3 protein: CASSQGHTGGNQPQHF
J gene: TRBJ1-2; clone size: .; V gene: TRBV19; CDR3 protein: CASSGRTGVDGYTF
J gene: TRBJ2-2; clone size: .; V gene: TRBV2; CDR3 protein: CASQLDNGELFF
J gene: TRBJ1-2; clone size: .; V gene: TRBV10-1; CDR3 protein: CASSAGTNYGYTF
J gene: TRBJ2-7; clone size: once; V gene: TRBV29-1; CDR3 protein: CSVEKAGVSYEQYF
J gene: TRBJ2-1; clone size: few; V gene: TRBV28; CDR3 protein: CASRGHSYNEQFF
J gene: TRBJ2-7; clone size: many; V gene: TRBV27; CDR3 protein: CASTQRRGHYEQYF
J gene: TRBJ2-7; clone size: .; V gene: TRBV28; CDR3 protein: CASRRTSGSYEQYF
J gene: TRBJ2-1; clone size: .; V gene: TRBV27; CDR3 protein: CASSRGLAGDYNEQFF
J gene: TRBJ1-5; clone size: .; V gene: TRBV18; CDR3 protein: CASSPDRVNQPQHF
J gene: TRBJ2-6; clone size: .; V gene: TRBV27; CDR3 protein: CASSFSGGTGANVLTF
J gene: TRBJ2-7; clone size: .; V gene: TRBV11-2; CDR3 protein: CASSSSLWEQYF
J gene: TRBJ2-3; clone size: .; V gene: TRBV29-1; CDR3 protein: CSVAGTTSTDTQYF
J gene: TRBJ1-2; clone size: .; V gene: TRBV7-2; CDR3 protein: CASSLDRGSGYTF